This passage covers 8 T cell receptor beta chains from one sample sequenced in a study of T cell changes during pregnancy in multiple sclerosis. Assay used: immunoSEQ multiplex PCR; TCRdb lists only in-frame clones, some missing. The sample consists of 50,000 to 65,000 clones, over 85% of them appearing once. Specimen: CD8+ T cells from peripheral blood mononuclear cells, collected in the second trimester of pregnancy. The receptors stem from a female donor with multiple sclerosis, enrolled in a pregnancy study.

This clone appeared once. The chain joins TRBV11-1 to TRBJ2-7; 10 nucleotides align to TRBD2. J was trimmed by 6 bases and V by 4 bases; bases with no gene match: 6. The CDR3 has 14 amino acids. CDR1 and CDR2 from the germline V gene are SGHAT and FQDESV (reference sequence). The chain's CDR3 is CASSYLAGALEQYF. CDR3 DNA sequence: TGTGCCAGCAGCTACCTAGCGGGAGCGCTCGAGCAGTACTTC.

On this clone: The sample holds other DNA sequences that translate to the same CDR3. This chain uses TRBV9 with TRBJ2-2, with TRBD1 matching over 9 bases. Trimming removed 4 bases from V and 1 base from J; junction bases left unmatched: 2. CDR1 and CDR2 from the germline V gene are SGDLS and YYNGEE. The CDR3 runs 15 residues. In DNA, the CDR3 is TGTGCCAGCAGCCCGGGACAGGGGAACACCGGGGAGCTGTTTTTT. This gives the protein CASSPGQGNTGELFF.

The V and J genes are TRBV28 and TRBJ2-3; the match to TRBD2 covers 10 bases. V shed 5 bases and J 4 bases; nucleotides not matched to a gene: 9. The CDR3 totals 16 residues. Looked up from germline, CDR1 is MDHEN and CDR2 is SYDVKM. This CDR3 is CASSPTSSGRPDTQYF. The CDR3 bases are TGTGCCAGCAGTCCTACTTCTAGCGGGAGACCAGATACGCAGTATTTT.

This chain uses TRBV4-3 with TRBJ2-2; D is unresolved. The CDR3 is made up of 14 amino acids. V shed 1 base and J shed 1 base, with 4 bases lying between them. CDR1 and CDR2 (germline): LGHNA, YSLEER. The CDR3 region is CASSQGRNTGELFF. Written as DNA, the CDR3 is TGCGCCAGCAGCCAAGGTCGGAACACCGGGGAGCTGTTTTTT.

The chain is built from TRBV19 and TRBJ2-2; D may be TRBD2 (5 bases). The V and J ends lost 2 bases and 4 bases respectively, with 8 bases between them. The germline V gene has CDR1 LNHDA and CDR2 SQIVND (reference sequence). The CDR3 length is 14 residues. The CDR3 region has the DNA TGTGCCAGTAGTATATTCCTAGCCACCGGGGAGCTGTTTTTT. Amino acid sequence: CASSIFLATGELFF.

The V gene is TRBV28, the J gene TRBJ2-4; 7 bases agree with TRBD1. Germline trimming cut 6 bases from V and 0 bases from J; bases unmatched to any gene: 5. Germline V gives CDR1 MDHEN, CDR2 SYDVKM. This CDR3 spans 15 amino acids. This chain's CDR3 is CASSYRGLAKNIQYF. The CDR3 coding sequence is TGTGCCAGCAGCTACAGGGGTTTAGCCAAAAACATTCAGTACTTC.

The rearrangement links TRBV29-1 to TRBJ2-2; D is unclear. This CDR3 has 12 amino acids. CDR1 is SQVTM, CDR2 ANQGSEA, per germline. The V end lost 4 bases, the J end lost 5 bases, and 8 bases lay between the germline ends. This CDR3 is CSVVRPTGELFF. For the CDR3, the DNA is TGCAGCGTTGTCAGGCCTACCGGGGAGCTGTTTTTT.

This chain uses TRBV7-2 with TRBJ2-1, with 8 bases fitting TRBD2. V shed 6 bases, J shed 0 bases, and the junction held 10 bases outside the gene matches. The CDR3 loop spans 17 amino acids. Germline assignment: CDR1 SGHTA and CDR2 FQGNSA. CDR3: CASSYISGTSSYNEQFF. For the CDR3, the DNA is TGTGCCAGCAGTTACATATCCGGGACTAGCTCCTACAATGAGCAGTTCTTC.